The present entry profiles one T cell receptor (beta chain) with its context. Its antigen is not identified. PCR used 60 Vbeta primers and 13 Jbeta primers. Here immunoSEQ multiplex PCR was the method, and the copy in TCRdb shows in-frame clones only, minus some. The sample lists about 140,000 clones, 70% to 75% occurring once. The record originates from a study of cytomegalovirus exposure and HLA in healthy donors. Study details: Caucasian-associated ancestry cluster membership applied to around 76% of approximately 420 genotyped donors.

CDR1 is SGHDN, CDR2 FVKESK, per germline. The length of the CDR3 is 17 residues. J was trimmed by 1 base and V by 1 base; bases with no gene match: 3. General study findings and limits: Previous analysis showed most TCR beta V segments were productive about 87% or about 30% of the time.

The chain recombines TRBV14 with TRBJ2-2; 10 bases line up with TRBD2. This TCR came from a woman between 25 and 40 years old in good health and CMV-seronegative. The source material was PBMCs. CDR3 protein: CASSQAGLAVNTGELFF. The CDR3 DNA reads as TGTGCCAGCAGCCAAGCAGGACTAGCGGTGAACACCGGGGAGCTGTTTTTT.